Sequencing of this T cell receptor (beta chain) was carried out in a study of blood T cell repertoires in COVID-19. In the authors' methods: Reference gene primer amplification in the assay estimated nucleated cell counts. This table comes from immunoSEQ multiplex PCR, and its TCRdb copy is limited to in-frame clones, with some not included. V, J and clone size were drawn from that table, and D and trimming were deduced from the DNA. The sample carries around 270,000 clones, about 90% recorded once. CDR1 MNHEY and CDR2 SVGEGT come from the germline V gene. The CDR3 covers 13 residues. Trimming stripped 7 bases from V and 7 bases from J, with 16 bases between.

The chain has TRBV6-2 or TRBV6-3 and TRBJ1-2; a weak D match, TRBD1 (5 bases). The TCR comes from a woman aged 45-65 years with acute or convalescent COVID-19. Sequenced: peripheral blood. This CDR3 reads CASTPRQGGGYTF. The CDR3 DNA follows: TGTGCCAGCACCCCCCGTCAGGGCGGTGGCTACACCTTC.